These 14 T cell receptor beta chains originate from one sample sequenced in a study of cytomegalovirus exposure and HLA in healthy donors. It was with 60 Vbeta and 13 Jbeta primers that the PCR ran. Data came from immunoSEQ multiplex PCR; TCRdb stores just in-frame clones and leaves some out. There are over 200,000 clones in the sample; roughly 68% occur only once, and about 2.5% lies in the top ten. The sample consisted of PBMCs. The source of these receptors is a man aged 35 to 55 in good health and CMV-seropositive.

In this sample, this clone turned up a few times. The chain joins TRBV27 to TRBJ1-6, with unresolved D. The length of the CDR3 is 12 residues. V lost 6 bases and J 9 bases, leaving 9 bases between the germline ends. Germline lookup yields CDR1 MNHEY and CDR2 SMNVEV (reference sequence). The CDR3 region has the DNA TGTGCCAGCAGATCGGGGTTTTCACCCCTCCACTTT. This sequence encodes CASRSGFSPLHF.

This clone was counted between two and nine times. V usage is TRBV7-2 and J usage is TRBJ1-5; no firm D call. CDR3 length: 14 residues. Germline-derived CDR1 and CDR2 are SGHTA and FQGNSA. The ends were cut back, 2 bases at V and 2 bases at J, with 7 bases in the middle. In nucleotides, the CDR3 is TGTGCCAGCAGCTTAACATTCGGCAATCAGCCCCAGCATTTT. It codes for CASSLTFGNQPQHF. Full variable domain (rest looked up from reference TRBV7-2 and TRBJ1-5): GAGVSQSPSNKVTEKGKDVELRCDPISGHTALYWYRQSLGQGLEFLIYFQGNSAPDKSGLPSDRFSAERTGGSVSTLTIQRTQQEDSAVYLCASSLTFGNQPQHFGDGTRLSIL.

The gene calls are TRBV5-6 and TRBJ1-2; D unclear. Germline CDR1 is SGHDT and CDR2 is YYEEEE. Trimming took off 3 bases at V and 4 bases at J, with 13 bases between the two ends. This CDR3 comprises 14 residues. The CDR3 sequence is CASSSPSRIYGYTF. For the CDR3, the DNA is TGTGCCAGCAGCTCCCCTTCGCGAATCTATGGCTACACCTTC.

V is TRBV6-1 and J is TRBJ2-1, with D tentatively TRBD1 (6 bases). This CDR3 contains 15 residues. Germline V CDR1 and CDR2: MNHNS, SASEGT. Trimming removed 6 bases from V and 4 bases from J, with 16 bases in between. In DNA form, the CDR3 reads TGTGCCAGCAGGCGATTCCGGGACACTTACAATGAGCAGTTCTTC. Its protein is CASRRFRDTYNEQFF.

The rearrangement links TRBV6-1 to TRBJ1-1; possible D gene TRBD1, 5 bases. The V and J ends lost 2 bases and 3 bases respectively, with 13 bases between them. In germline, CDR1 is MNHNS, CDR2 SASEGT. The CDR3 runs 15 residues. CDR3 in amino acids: CASSENWGGDTEAFF. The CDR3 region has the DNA TGTGCCAGCAGTGAAAATTGGGGGGGGGACACTGAAGCTTTCTTT.

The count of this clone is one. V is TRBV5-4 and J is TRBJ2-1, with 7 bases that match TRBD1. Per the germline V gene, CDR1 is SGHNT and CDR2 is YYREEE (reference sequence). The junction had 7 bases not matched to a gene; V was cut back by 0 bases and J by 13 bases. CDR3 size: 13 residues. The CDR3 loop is CASSLEAGGQQFF. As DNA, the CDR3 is TGTGCCAGCAGCTTGGAGGCAGGGGGTCAACAGTTCTTC.

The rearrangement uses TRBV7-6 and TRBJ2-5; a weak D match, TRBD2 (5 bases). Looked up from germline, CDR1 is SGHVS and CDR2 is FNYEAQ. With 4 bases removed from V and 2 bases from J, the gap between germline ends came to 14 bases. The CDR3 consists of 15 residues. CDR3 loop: CASSSLSGKQETQYF. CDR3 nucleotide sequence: TGTGCCAGCAGCTCATTATCCGGGAAGCAAGAGACCCAGTACTTC.

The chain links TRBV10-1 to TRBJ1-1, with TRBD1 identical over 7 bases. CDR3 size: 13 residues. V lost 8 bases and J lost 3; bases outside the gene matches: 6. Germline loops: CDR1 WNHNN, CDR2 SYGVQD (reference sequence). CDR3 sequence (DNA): TGCGCCAGCGCGCCAGGGGGTGACACTGAAGCTTTCTTT. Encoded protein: CASAPGGDTEAFF.

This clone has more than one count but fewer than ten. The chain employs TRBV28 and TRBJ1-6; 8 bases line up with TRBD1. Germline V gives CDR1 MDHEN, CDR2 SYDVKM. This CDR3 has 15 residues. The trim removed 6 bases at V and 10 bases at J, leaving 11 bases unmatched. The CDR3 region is CASSPGGQEWSPLHF. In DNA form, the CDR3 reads TGTGCCAGCAGCCCAGGGGGACAGGAGTGGTCACCCCTCCACTTT.

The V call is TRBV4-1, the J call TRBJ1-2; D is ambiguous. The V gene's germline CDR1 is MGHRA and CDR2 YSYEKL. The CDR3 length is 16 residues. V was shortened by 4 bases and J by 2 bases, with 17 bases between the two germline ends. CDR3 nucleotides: TGCGCCAGCAGCCCAGGAAGGACTGGAAAAAACTATGGCTACACCTTC. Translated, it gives CASSPGRTGKNYGYTF.

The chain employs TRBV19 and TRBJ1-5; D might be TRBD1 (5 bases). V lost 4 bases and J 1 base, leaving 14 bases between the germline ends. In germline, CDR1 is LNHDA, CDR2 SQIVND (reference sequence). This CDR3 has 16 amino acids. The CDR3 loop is CASSRGWGGSNQPQHF. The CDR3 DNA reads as TGTGCCAGTAGTAGGGGTTGGGGGGGGAGCAATCAGCCCCAGCATTTT.

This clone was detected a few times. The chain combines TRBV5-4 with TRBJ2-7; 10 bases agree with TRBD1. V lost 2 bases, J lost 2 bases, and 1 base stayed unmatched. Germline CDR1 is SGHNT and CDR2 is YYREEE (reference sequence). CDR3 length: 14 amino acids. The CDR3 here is CASSFGTGAYEQYF. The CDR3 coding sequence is TGTGCCAGCAGCTTCGGGACAGGGGCCTACGAGCAGTACTTC.

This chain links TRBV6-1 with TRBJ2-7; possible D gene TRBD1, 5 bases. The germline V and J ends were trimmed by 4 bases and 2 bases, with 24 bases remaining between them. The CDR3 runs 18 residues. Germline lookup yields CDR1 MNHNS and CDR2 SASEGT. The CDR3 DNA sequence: TGTGCCAGCAGTGTTTTCCTCGACAGCCCTCAATCTACCTACGAGCAGTACTTC. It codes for CASSVFLDSPQSTYEQYF.

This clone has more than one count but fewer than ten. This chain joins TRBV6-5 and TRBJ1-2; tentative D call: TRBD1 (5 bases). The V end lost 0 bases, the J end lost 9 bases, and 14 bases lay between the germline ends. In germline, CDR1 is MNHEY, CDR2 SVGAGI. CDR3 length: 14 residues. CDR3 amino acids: CASSYSIFGGRYTF. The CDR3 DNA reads TGTGCCAGCAGTTACTCAATTTTCGGGGGACGCTACACCTTC.